Described below is a single TCR beta chain sequence and its context. The data originate from a study of blood T cell repertoires in COVID-19. Study-level information: COVID-19 samples, acute and convalescent, were from the United States, Italy and Spain. T cells, B-cell-depleted T cells, or PBMCs supplied cDNA or gDNA.

The V gene end was trimmed by 5 bases and the J gene end by 10 bases; junction bases not matched to a gene: 9. CDR1 and CDR2 from the germline V gene are LNHDA and SQIVND (reference sequence). This CDR3 is built from 14 residues. Seattle enrolled patients during active infection and tracked them longitudinally. Only in-frame clones appear in the TCRdb table, and some are missing; sequencing was by immunoSEQ multiplex PCR. The sample includes approximately 210,000 clones, about 95% seen only once; the top ten take about 0.8%. The chain uses TRBV19 and TRBJ1-4; TRBD1 matches at 8 bases. The sequenced material came from peripheral blood. This receptor was obtained from a man aged 25-45 years with COVID-19, enrolled during active disease. The chain's CDR3 is CASSEGQGGGKLFF. DNA of the CDR3: TGTGCCAGTAGTGAAGGACAGGGAGGGGGAAAACTGTTTTTT.